This T cell receptor (beta chain) was sequenced in a study of breast tumors, draining lymph nodes, adjacent tissues. Overall study results and limits: The lymph node origin of tumor T cells was framed as consistent with a hypothesis, not demonstrated. Tumor repertoires ranked between lymph nodes and nontumor tissue in diversity, with V and J gene preferences.

This clonotype was recorded at least ten times. The antigen is unknown. The CDR3 length is 17 residues. The germline V gene has CDR1 MNHNS and CDR2 SASEGT. The V gene end was trimmed by 4 bases and the J gene end by 1 base; junction bases not matched to a gene: 10. TCRdb independently ran MiXCR on the multiplex PCR reads; one entry per CDR3 protein. The profile shows about 180,000 distinct CDR3 sequences, roughly a third of them singletons. The lymph nodes were axillary draining lymph nodes from breast cancer patients. The chain recombines TRBV6-1 with TRBJ1-5, with 7 bases identical to TRBD1. The receptor was derived from a female donor with breast cancer. Some clones in this sample may be carry-over from other donors' samples. The sequencing sample was made of axillary lymph node tissue. In DNA, the CDR3 is TGTGCCAGCAGTGGAGGGGGCCTTATCGGAAGCAATCAGCCCCAGCATTTT. It translates to CASSGGGLIGSNQPQHF.